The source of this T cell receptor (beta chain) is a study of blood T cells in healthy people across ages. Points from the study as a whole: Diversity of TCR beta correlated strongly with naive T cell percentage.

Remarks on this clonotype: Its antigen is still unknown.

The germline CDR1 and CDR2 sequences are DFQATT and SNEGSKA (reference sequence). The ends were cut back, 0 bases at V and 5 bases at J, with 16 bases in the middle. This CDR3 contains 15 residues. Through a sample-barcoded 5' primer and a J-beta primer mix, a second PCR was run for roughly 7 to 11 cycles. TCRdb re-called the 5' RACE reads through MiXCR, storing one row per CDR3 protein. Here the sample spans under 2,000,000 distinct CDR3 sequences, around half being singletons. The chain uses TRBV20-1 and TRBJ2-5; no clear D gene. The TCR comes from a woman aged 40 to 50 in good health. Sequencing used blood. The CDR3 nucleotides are TGCAGTGCTAGAGACCTACTCGCGGCCAGGGAGACCCAGTACTTC. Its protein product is CSARDLLAARETQYF.